This TCR beta chain emerged from a study of cytomegalovirus exposure and HLA in healthy donors. The PCR employed 60 Vbeta primers together with 13 Jbeta primers. Here immunoSEQ multiplex PCR was the method, and the copy in TCRdb shows in-frame clones only, minus some. The sample has 150,000 or so clones; approximately 80% are singletons. V gave up 4 bases and J gave up 5 bases; unmatched junction bases: 17. CDR3 length equals 18 residues. CDR1 PRHDT and CDR2 FYEKMQ come from the germline V gene (reference sequence). Material: PBMCs. The chain recombines TRBV13 with TRBJ2-7; TRBD2 matches 10 bases. This TCR came from a woman aged 25 to 39 in good health and CMV-seronegative. CDR3 residues: CASSSAPRPSGRRDEQYF. DNA of the CDR3: TGTGCCAGCAGCTCTGCCCCACGGCCTAGCGGGAGACGCGACGAGCAGTACTTC.